This T cell receptor beta chain was identified in a study of T cells in Graves' hyperthyroidism and ophthalmopathy. For the study at large: Once the initial diagnosis was made, peripheral blood was obtained before any treatment.

RNA transcripts gave rise to amplified TCR beta CDR3 regions. The HTBI set primed first-round TCR CDR3 RT-PCR. TCRdb re-called the multiplex PCR reads through MiXCR, storing one row per CDR3 protein. The table lists a few hundred thousand distinct CDR3 sequences, roughly 15% of them singletons. In regard to this clonotype: No antigen is known for it.

Regarding the study as a whole: From stable hyperthyroidism, ophthalmopathy was separated by a 13 V-J model.

Sequences were obtained from blood. The sequence derives from a woman aged 25-40 years with Graves' ophthalmopathy.

The CDR3 region has the DNA TGTGCCAGCAGCTCACTTGGACAGGGGGGGAACTATGGCTACACCTTC. It yields the protein CASSSLGQGGNYGYTF. This chain links TRBV5-5 with TRBJ1-2, with 10 bases matching TRBD1. Germline CDR1 SGHKS, CDR2 YYEKEE (reference sequence). The CDR3 spans 16 residues. After removal of 3 bases from V and 2 bases from J, the junction contained 7 bases not matched to a gene.